The 11 T cell receptor beta chains given below trace back to one sample, sequenced in a study of tumor and adjacent non-tumor tissue in lung cancer. RNA was extracted from bulk tissue without any cell sorting. TCRbeta libraries were built with three rounds of nested PCR, modified from ARM-PCR. From the multiplex PCR reads, TCRdb called clonotypes with MiXCR, one entry per CDR3 protein. The repertoire has 100,000 to 150,000 distinct CDR3 sequences, 66% of them found once; the top ten carry about 13%. Input material: lung tumor tissue. The receptors were gathered from a man younger than 40 with non-small cell lung cancer.

The chain employs TRBV6-2 or TRBV6-3 and TRBJ1-3; D remains unclear. CDR3 length equals 13 residues. From germline, CDR1 is MNHEY and CDR2 SVGEGT. V was clipped by 8 bases and J by 0 bases, with 8 bases between them. The CDR3 region has the DNA TGTGCCAGCGCCTCAGGCTCTGGAAACACCATATATTTT. Protein sequence: CASASGSGNTIYF.

V gene TRBV20-1 combines with J gene TRBJ2-2; possible D gene TRBD1, 8 bases. Germline V gene data show CDR1 as DFQATT and CDR2 as SNEGSKA (reference sequence). The CDR3 consists of 14 residues. V lost 4 bases and J lost 15, with 24 bases in between. CDR3 sequence: CSATSGGDTGGMFF. DNA for the CDR3: TGCAGTGCTACCTCAGGGGGCGACACCGGGGGGATGTTTTTT.

As for this clonotype: No conserved phenylalanine or tryptophan ends this CDR3, so it is likely a read error. This chain links TRBV20-1 with TRBJ2-3, with unresolved D. CDR1 is DFQATT and CDR2 is SNEGSKA in the germline V gene (reference sequence). CDR3 size: 15 residues. CDR3 residues: CSARGALWPTDTQYY. The CDR3 DNA reads TGTAGTGCTAGAGGCGCCCTCTGGCCCACAGATACGCAGTATTAT.

As regards this clonotype: The missing conserved phenylalanine or tryptophan at the end of this CDR3 makes a read error likely. J is TRBJ2-1 and V is TRBV4-1; D might be TRBD2 (6 bases). V lost 2 bases and J 4 bases, leaving 12 bases between the germline ends. This CDR3 has 15 amino acids. CDR1 is MGHRA and CDR2 is YSYEKL in the germline V gene. The CDR3 DNA sequence: TGCGCCAGCAGCCAATGGGTGGGGGGATACAATGAGCAGTTCGTC. As protein: CASSQWVGGYNEQFV.

The table lists this clonotype with many counts. This sequence joins TRBV6-2 or TRBV6-3 and TRBJ2-2; D not resolved. This CDR3 is 14 amino acids long. Germline CDR1 MNHEY, CDR2 SVGEGT. V lost 6 bases to trimming and J lost 2 bases, with 10 bases between them. The CDR3 sequence: CASRGYVNTGELFF. In DNA, the CDR3 is TGTGCCAGCAGAGGGTATGTCAACACCGGGGAGCTGTTTTTT.

Regarding this clonotype: This may be a read error, as it is one base from a much larger clone. J is TRBJ2-2 and V is TRBV6-2 or TRBV6-3; 7 bases align to TRBD1. The CDR3 is made up of 13 amino acids. Germline V CDR1 and CDR2: MNHEY, SVGEGT. The CDR3 nucleotides are TGTGCCAGCAATAACAGGGGTTCCGGGAAGCTGTTTTTT. Protein product: CASNNRGSGKLFF.

About this clonotype: A much larger clone lies a single base off, so this may be a read error. The J gene is TRBJ2-1, the V gene TRBV6-1; a possible D gene is TRBD2 (5 bases). Looked up from germline, CDR1 is MNHNS and CDR2 is SASEGT. The CDR3 length is 13 residues. The DNA of the CDR3 is TGTGCCAACAGTGCGGGTTTTGGGAATGAGCAGTTCTTC. Amino acids: CANSAGFGNEQFF.

The rearrangement uses TRBV12-3 or TRBV12-4 and TRBJ2-7; D call uncertain. The CDR3 is 12 residues long. CDR3 nucleotides: TGTGACTGCAGTAACCTTTTTCTCGAGCAGTACTTC. As protein: CDCSNLFLEQYF.

V usage is TRBV10-3 and J usage is TRBJ1-1, with D tentatively TRBD1 (6 bases). Germline CDR1 reads ENHRY; CDR2 reads SYGVKD. Trimming removed 5 bases from V and 1 base from J, with 11 bases in between. This CDR3 has 14 residues. This CDR3 reads CAISNGRGNTEAFF. As DNA, the CDR3 is TGTGCCATCAGTAATGGCAGGGGGAACACTGAAGCTTTCTTT.

This clonotype was seen once. The conserved closing phenylalanine or tryptophan is absent in this CDR3, likely reflecting a read error. This chain uses TRBV11-2 with TRBJ2-7, with a weak D call TRBD2 (5 bases). Germline V gene data show CDR1 as SGHAT and CDR2 as FQNNGV. The CDR3 is 14 amino acids. CDR3 DNA sequence: TGTGCCAGCAGCTTAGATACGGGATACTACGAACAGTACTAC. Translating it yields CASSLDTGYYEQYY.

In its sample, this clonotype was seen many times. The chain joins TRBV12-3 or TRBV12-4 to TRBJ2-3; D gene unclear. The CDR3 loop spans 14 amino acids. V was clipped by 3 bases and J by 2 bases, with 9 bases between them. The CDR3 DNA is TGTGCCAGCAGTTTTCAACAGCACACAGATACGCAGTATTTT. Its translation: CASSFQQHTDTQYF.